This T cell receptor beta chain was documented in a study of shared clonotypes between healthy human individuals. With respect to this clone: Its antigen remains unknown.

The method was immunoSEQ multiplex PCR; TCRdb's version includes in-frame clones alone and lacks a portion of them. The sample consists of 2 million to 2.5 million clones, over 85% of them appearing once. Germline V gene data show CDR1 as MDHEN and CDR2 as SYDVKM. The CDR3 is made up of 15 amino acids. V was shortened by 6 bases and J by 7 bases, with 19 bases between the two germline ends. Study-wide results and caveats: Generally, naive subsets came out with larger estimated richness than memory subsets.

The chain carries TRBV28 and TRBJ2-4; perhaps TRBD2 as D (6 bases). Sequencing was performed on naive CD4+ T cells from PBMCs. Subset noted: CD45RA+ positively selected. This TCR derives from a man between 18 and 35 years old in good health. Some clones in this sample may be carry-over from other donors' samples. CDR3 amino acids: CASSVRSGYLNIQYF. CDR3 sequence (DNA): TGTGCCAGCAGCGTCAGGAGCGGGTACTTGAACATTCAGTACTTC. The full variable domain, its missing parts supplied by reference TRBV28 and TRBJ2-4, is DVKVTQSSRYLVKRTGEKVFLECVQDMDHENMFWYRQDPGLGLRLIYFSYDVKMKEKGDIPEGYSVSREKKERFSLILESASTNQTSMYLCASSVRSGYLNIQYFGAGTRLSVL.